This TCR beta chain was recovered during a study of shared clonotypes between healthy human individuals. Across the whole study: The plates for each donor numbered three CD4 naive, three CD4 memory, two CD8 naive and one CD8 memory.

The CDR3 is made up of 18 amino acids. Germline CDR1 and CDR2: LNHDA and SQIVND (reference sequence). The J segment lost 0 bases and the V segment lost 10 bases, leaving 16 bases of the junction unmatched. Replicate PCRs run on sorted subsets employed approximately 0.2 ug DNA, 25,000 to 35,000 T cell genomes. Profiled with immunoSEQ multiplex PCR; TCRdb holds only in-frame clones, not every one. The sample gives around 1.9 million clones, about 92% of which show up once; over 1.5% is in the top ten. Naive CD8 cells lacked CD45RO and underwent positive selection for CCR7, leaving out terminally differentiated effector memory CD45RA+ cells.

Sequenced material: naive CD8+ T cells from PBMCs. The rearrangement uses TRBV19 and TRBJ1-3; TRBD1 aligns across 9 bases. This receptor was identified in a man between 18 and 29 years old in good health. Some clones in this sample may be carry-over from other donors' samples. The CDR3 protein is CAIVSRDRVPHSGNTIYF. DNA of the CDR3: TGTGCCATCGTTTCCCGGGACAGGGTACCCCACTCTGGAAACACCATATATTTT.